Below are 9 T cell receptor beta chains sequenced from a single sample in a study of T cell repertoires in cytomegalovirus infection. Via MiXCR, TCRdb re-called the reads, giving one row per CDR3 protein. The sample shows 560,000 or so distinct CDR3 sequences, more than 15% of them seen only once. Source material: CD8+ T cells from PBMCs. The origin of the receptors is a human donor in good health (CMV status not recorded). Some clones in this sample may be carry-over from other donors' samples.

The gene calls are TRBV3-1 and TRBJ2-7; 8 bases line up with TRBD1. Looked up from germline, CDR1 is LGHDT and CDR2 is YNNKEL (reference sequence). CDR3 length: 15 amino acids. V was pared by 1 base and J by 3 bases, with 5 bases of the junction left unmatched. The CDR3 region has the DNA TGTGCCAGCAGCCAAGGACAGGGGCCTTACTACGAGCAGTACTTC. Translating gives CASSQGQGPYYEQYF.

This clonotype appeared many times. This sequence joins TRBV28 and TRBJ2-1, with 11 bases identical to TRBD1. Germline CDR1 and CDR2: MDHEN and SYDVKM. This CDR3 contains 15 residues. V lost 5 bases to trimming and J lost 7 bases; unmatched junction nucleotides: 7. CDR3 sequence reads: CASSPRTGGGNEQFF. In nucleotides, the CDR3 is TGTGCCAGCAGTCCCCGGACAGGGGGCGGGAATGAGCAGTTCTTC.

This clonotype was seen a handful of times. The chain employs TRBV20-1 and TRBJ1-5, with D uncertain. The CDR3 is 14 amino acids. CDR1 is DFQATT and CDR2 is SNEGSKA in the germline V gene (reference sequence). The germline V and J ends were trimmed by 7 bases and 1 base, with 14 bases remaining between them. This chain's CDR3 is CSVSRGISNQPQHF. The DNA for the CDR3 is TGCAGTGTCTCCCGGGGAATAAGCAATCAGCCCCAGCATTTT.

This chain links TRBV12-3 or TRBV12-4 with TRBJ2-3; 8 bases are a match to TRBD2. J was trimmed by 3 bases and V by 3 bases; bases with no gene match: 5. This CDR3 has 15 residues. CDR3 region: CASSLTTSATDTQYF. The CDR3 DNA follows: TGTGCCAGCAGTTTGACGACTAGCGCGACAGATACGCAGTATTTT.

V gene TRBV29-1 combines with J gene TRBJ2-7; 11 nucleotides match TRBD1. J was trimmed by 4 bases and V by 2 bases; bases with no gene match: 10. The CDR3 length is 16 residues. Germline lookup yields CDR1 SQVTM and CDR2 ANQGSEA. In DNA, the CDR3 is TGCAGCGTTGAACAATACTTGGACAGGGGGCAGTACGAGCAGTACTTC. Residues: CSVEQYLDRGQYEQYF.

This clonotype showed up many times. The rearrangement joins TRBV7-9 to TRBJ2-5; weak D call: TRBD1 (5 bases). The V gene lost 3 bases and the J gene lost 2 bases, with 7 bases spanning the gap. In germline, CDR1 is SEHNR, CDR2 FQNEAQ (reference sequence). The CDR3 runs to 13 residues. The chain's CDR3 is CASSFPGQETQYF. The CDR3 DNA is TGTGCCAGCAGCTTCCCAGGGCAAGAGACCCAGTACTTC.

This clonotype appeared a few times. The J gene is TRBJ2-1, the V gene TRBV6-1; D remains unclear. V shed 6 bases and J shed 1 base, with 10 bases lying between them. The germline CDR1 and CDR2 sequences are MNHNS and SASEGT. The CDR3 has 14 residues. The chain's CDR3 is CASRPQESYNEQFF. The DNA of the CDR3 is TGTGCCAGCAGGCCTCAGGAGTCCTACAATGAGCAGTTCTTC.

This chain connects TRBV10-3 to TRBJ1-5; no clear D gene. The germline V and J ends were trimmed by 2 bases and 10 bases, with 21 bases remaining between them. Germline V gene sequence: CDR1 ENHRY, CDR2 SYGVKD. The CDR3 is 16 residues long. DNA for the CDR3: TGTGCCATCAGTGAGACGTCCCGGGAAAGGGTACATCCCCAGCATTTT. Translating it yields CAISETSRERVHPQHF.

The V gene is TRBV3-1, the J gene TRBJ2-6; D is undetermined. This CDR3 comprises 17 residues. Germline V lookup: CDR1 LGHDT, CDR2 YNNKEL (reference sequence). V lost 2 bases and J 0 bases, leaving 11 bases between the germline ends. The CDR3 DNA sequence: TGTGCCAGCAGCCAAAAGGCCTCTCGCTCTGGGGCCAACGTCCTGACTTTC. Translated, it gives CASSQKASRSGANVLTF.